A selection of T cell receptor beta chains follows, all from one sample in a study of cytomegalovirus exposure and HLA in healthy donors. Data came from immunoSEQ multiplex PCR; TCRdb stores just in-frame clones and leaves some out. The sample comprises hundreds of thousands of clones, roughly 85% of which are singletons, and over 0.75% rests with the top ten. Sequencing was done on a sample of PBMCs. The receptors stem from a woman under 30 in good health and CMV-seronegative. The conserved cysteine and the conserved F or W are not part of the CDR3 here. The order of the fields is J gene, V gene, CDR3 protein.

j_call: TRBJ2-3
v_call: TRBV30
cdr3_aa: AWSHGLAGAGDTQY

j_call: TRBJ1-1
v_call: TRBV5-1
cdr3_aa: ASSLDRGNTEAF

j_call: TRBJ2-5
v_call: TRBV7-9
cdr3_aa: ASSIPGDREETQY

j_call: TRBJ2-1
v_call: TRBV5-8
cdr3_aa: ASSLTVV

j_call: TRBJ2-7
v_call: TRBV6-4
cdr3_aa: ASSEEGDSYEQY

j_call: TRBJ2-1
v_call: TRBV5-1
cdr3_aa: ASSHQLRQADNEQF

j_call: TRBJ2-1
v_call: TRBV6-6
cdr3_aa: ASSYSYGGAYNEQF

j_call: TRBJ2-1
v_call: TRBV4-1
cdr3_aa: ASSQDQGNSYNEQF

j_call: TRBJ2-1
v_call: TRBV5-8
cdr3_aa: ASSSWGDRIYNEQF

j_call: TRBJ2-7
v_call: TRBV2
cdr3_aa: ASRGGGKEY

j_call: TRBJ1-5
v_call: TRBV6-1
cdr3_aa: ASSLDRGGGQPQH

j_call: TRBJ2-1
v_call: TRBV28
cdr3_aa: ASRSAGGPNNEQF

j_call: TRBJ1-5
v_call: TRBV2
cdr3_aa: ASSGTGHSNQPQH

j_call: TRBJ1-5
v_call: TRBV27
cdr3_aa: ASSFARGNQPQH

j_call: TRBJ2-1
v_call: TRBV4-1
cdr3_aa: ASSQAPPPSQHEQF

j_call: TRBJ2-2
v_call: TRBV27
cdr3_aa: ASSFRQGPGELF

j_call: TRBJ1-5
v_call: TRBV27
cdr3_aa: ASSLWQNNQPQH

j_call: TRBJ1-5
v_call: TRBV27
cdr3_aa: ASSLSLNQPQH

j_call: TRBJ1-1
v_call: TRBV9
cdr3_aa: ASSPTVNTEAF

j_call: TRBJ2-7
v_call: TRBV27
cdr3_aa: ASSPTTDRADSYEQY

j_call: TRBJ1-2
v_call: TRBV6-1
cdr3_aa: ASSETVIYGYT

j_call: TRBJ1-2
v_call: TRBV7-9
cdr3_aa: ASSLGGGQGDGYT

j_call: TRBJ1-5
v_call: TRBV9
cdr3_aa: ASSPSTGGQPQH

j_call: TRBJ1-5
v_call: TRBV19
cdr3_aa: ASSTQGTYSNQPQH